One and the same sample provided the 22 T cell receptor beta chains below, sequenced in a study of blood T cell repertoires in COVID-19. The repertoire was sequenced with immunoSEQ multiplex PCR; TCRdb's copy has only in-frame clones and lacks some. This table has some 300,000 clones, just under 90% appearing once. The sequenced sample was PBMCs or T cells enriched from blood (not recorded which). All receptors derive from a woman aged 25 to 39 who had recovered from COVID-19.

The CDR3 region is CASSQPSGVNTEAFF. The CDR3 nucleotides read TGCGCCAGCAGCCAACCGTCAGGGGTAAACACTGAAGCTTTCTTT. The chain carries TRBV4-1 and TRBJ1-1; D is perhaps TRBD1 (6 bases). CDR3 length: 15 residues. V was clipped by 2 bases and J by 2 bases, with 12 bases between them. The germline V gene has CDR1 MGHRA and CDR2 YSYEKL.

The V call is TRBV6-5, the J call TRBJ1-4; TRBD1 matches at 7 bases. J lost 11 bases, V lost 4 bases, and 7 bases had no gene match. The length of the CDR3 is 13 residues. Germline V gene lookup returns CDR1 MNHEY and CDR2 SVGAGI. The CDR3 sequence is CASSSQGVVKLFF. The CDR3, as DNA: TGTGCCAGCAGTTCGCAGGGGGTTGTGAAACTGTTTTTT.

The chain uses TRBV6-5 and TRBJ1-5; D not resolved. The CDR3 is 15 residues long. V was shortened by 4 bases and J by 0 bases, with 10 bases between the two germline ends. Germline-derived CDR1 and CDR2 are MNHEY and SVGAGI. The CDR3 bases are TGTGCCAGCAGTTCCTCTAGTGCTAGCAATCAGCCCCAGCATTTT. Translated: CASSSSSASNQPQHF.

The rearrangement joins TRBV30 to TRBJ2-7; 10 bases match TRBD2. Germline loops: CDR1 GTSNPN, CDR2 SVGIG (reference sequence). There are 14 residues in the CDR3. The junction had 6 bases not matched to a gene; V was cut back by 4 bases and J by 3 bases. DNA for the CDR3: TGTGCCTGGAAGGTACAGCGGGGGGGCTACGAGCAGTACTTC. As protein: CAWKVQRGGYEQYF.

The chain has TRBV7-9 and TRBJ2-3; the match to TRBD2 covers 7 bases. Germline trimming cut 5 bases from V and 2 bases from J; bases unmatched to any gene: 7. This CDR3 has 15 residues. Looked up from germline, CDR1 is SEHNR and CDR2 is FQNEAQ (reference sequence). As DNA, the CDR3 is TGTGCCAGCAGCCGAGGGACTATCTTCACAGATACGCAGTATTTT. Translation: CASSRGTIFTDTQYF.

Comments on this clone: One junction end does not reproduce the germline sequence, and a read error may be involved. This sequence joins TRBV7-7 and TRBJ2-3; perhaps TRBD1 as D (6 bases). The CDR3 totals 17 residues. Germline CDR1 and CDR2: SSHAT and FNYEAQ (reference sequence). The CDR3 protein is CASSLLPGAGETDTQYF. In nucleotides, the CDR3 is TGTGCTAGCAGCTTACTCCCCGGGGCAGGGGAGACAGATACGCAGTATTTT.

The chain combines TRBV5-1 with TRBJ2-4, with 7 bases identical to TRBD2. The V and J ends lost 0 bases and 8 bases, in that order; junction bases with no gene match: 8. Germline V gene data show CDR1 as SGHRS and CDR2 as YFSETQ. CDR3 length equals 15 residues. CDR3 nucleotide sequence: TGCGCCAGCAGCTTGGCCCTTGGGGAGGGGTACATTCAGTACTTC. It specifies CASSLALGEGYIQYF.

The rearrangement links TRBV6-5 to TRBJ1-3, with D unclear. V gave up 0 bases and J gave up 2 bases, with 8 bases separating them. From germline, CDR1 is MNHEY and CDR2 SVGAGI. The CDR3 is 15 amino acids. CDR3 coding DNA: TGTGCCAGCAGTTACTCGCGGCCGACTGGAAACACCATATATTTT. This codes for CASSYSRPTGNTIYF.

This chain joins TRBV7-2 and TRBJ2-7; D gene unclear. V gave up 2 bases and J gave up 4 bases, with 6 bases separating them. Germline CDR1 SGHTA, CDR2 FQGNSA. CDR3 length equals 12 residues. The CDR3 nucleotides are TGTGCCAGCAGCTTACAGTTATACGAGCAGTACTTC. Residues: CASSLQLYEQYF.

The chain recombines TRBV25-1 with TRBJ2-7, with 9 bases lining up with TRBD2. Losses at the gene ends were 7 bases for V and 12 bases for J; bases not matched to a gene: 16. Germline loops: CDR1 MGHDK, CDR2 SYGVNS. This CDR3 spans 14 amino acids. The CDR3 region is CASIRTYKREDLYF. The CDR3 DNA follows: TGTGCCAGCATACGAACCTATAAGCGGGAGGATCTGTACTTC.

CDR3 protein: CASSPDRAGYGYTF. The CDR3 DNA reads as TGTGCCAGCAGCCCTGACAGGGCGGGTTATGGCTACACCTTC. The rearrangement uses TRBV5-8 and TRBJ1-2; the match to TRBD1 covers 7 bases. CDR1 and CDR2 from the germline V gene are SGHTS and YDEGEE. The CDR3 has 14 amino acids. The trim removed 4 bases at V and 5 bases at J, leaving 8 bases unmatched.

This clone was seen just once. The chain carries TRBV19 and TRBJ2-5; TRBD2 agrees at 9 bases. Unmatched junction bases numbered 11, after V lost 5 bases and J lost 4 bases. Germline CDR1 and CDR2: LNHDA and SQIVND (reference sequence). The CDR3 loop spans 16 amino acids. CDR3 amino acids: CASSDQGGRGGETQYF. In DNA, the CDR3 is TGTGCCAGTAGTGATCAAGGCGGGAGGGGCGGAGAGACCCAGTACTTC.

The V gene is TRBV3-1 (or the pseudogene TRBV3-2), the J gene TRBJ2-7; tentatively, D is TRBD1 (5 bases). Germline CDR1 reads LGHDT; CDR2 reads YNNKEL (reference sequence). The CDR3 consists of 16 residues. V shed 4 bases and J shed 0 bases, with 16 bases lying between them. CDR3 DNA sequence: TGTGCCAGCAGCCCCGTGCACTACGACAGCTCCTACGAGCAGTACTTC. Protein sequence: CASSPVHYDSSYEQYF.

This clone was picked up a small number of times. This chain uses TRBV5-4 with TRBJ2-1, with 14 bases that match TRBD2. The CDR3 consists of 17 residues. The germline V gene encodes CDR1 SGHNT and CDR2 YYREEE (reference sequence). J lost 7 bases, V lost 4 bases, and 10 bases had no gene match. This chain's CDR3 is CASSPGLAGGKWNEQFF. Written as DNA, the CDR3 is TGTGCCAGCAGCCCAGGACTAGCGGGAGGAAAATGGAATGAGCAGTTCTTC.

Only a few counts were recorded for this clone. V is TRBV6-2 or TRBV6-3 and J is TRBJ1-1; D not resolved. Looked up from germline, CDR1 is MNHEY and CDR2 is SVGEGT. The germline V and J ends were trimmed by 2 bases and 1 base, with 8 bases remaining between them. The CDR3 loop spans 14 amino acids. CDR3 coding DNA: TGTGCCAGCAGTTACACCGCAGGGAACACTGAAGCTTTCTTT. Protein sequence: CASSYTAGNTEAFF.

This chain joins TRBV27 and TRBJ1-1; perhaps TRBD1 as D (5 bases). V lost 4 bases to trimming and J lost 2 bases, with 11 bases between them. The CDR3 runs 14 residues. Germline V CDR1 and CDR2: MNHEY, SMNVEV (reference sequence). CDR3 sequence: CASSSSGTNTEAFF. The DNA for the CDR3 is TGTGCCAGCAGTTCTTCCGGGACTAACACTGAAGCTTTCTTT.

V gene TRBV6-5 combines with J gene TRBJ1-1; no reliable D call. The ends were cut back, 6 bases at V and 4 bases at J, with 12 bases in the middle. This CDR3 region has 13 residues. The germline V gene encodes CDR1 MNHEY and CDR2 SVGAGI. CDR3 DNA: TGTGCCAGCAGGTATACCGGGGTCACTGAAGCTTTCTTT. Its translation is CASRYTGVTEAFF.

The V and J genes are TRBV15 and TRBJ1-2; D ambiguous. Germline-derived CDR1 and CDR2 are LNHNV and YYDKDF (reference sequence). The CDR3 is 14 residues long. The germline V and J ends were trimmed by 1 base and 3 bases, with 9 bases remaining between them. DNA of the CDR3: TGTGCCACCAGCAGAGGGTTGGAGTACTATGGCTACACCTTC. Amino acid sequence: CATSRGLEYYGYTF.

As to this clone: Other DNA sequences of this sample code for an identical CDR3. The J gene is TRBJ1-1, the V gene TRBV20-1, with D uncertain. Trimming stripped 6 bases from V and 1 base from J, with 6 bases between. There are 11 residues in the CDR3. In germline, CDR1 is DFQATT, CDR2 SNEGSKA (reference sequence). The CDR3 sequence is CSAPGNTEAFF. Here the CDR3 DNA reads TGCAGTGCCCCAGGGAACACTGAAGCTTTCTTT.

The CDR3 sequence is CSVLSANEKLFF. The CDR3 bases are TGCAGCGTTCTATCGGCTAATGAAAAACTGTTTTTT. The chain couples TRBV29-1 to TRBJ1-4; no clear D gene. Trimming removed 5 bases at V and 3 bases at J, with 7 bases between. Germline values: CDR1 SQVTM, CDR2 ANQGSEA. The length of the CDR3 is 12 residues.

The J gene is TRBJ1-1, the V gene TRBV4-3; tentative D call: TRBD1 (6 bases). Trimming shortened V by 11 bases and J by 1 base, and 20 bases separated the two germline ends. CDR1 LGHNA and CDR2 YSLEER come from the germline V gene. The CDR3 runs 15 residues. The CDR3 bases are TGCGCCGCGCAAAGTCGGGACATGAGGAACACTGAAGCTTTCTTT. Amino acid sequence: CAAQSRDMRNTEAFF.

The chain is built from TRBV14 and TRBJ2-7, with a weak D call TRBD1 (6 bases). Germline CDR1 SGHDN, CDR2 FVKESK. This CDR3 has 15 residues. V was trimmed by 0 bases and J by 4 bases, leaving 13 bases between them. For the CDR3, the DNA is TGTGCCAGCAGCCAAGATTACAGGGTCAAATACGAGCAGTACTTC. It encodes CASSQDYRVKYEQYF. The full variable domain, in which reference TRBV14 and TRBJ2-7 provide the parts outside the CDR3, is EAGVTQFPSHSVIEKGQTVTLRCDPISGHDNLYWYRRVMGKEIKFLLHFVKESKQDESGMPNNRFLAERTGGTYSTLKVQPAELEDSGVYFCASSQDYRVKYEQYFGPGTRLTVT.